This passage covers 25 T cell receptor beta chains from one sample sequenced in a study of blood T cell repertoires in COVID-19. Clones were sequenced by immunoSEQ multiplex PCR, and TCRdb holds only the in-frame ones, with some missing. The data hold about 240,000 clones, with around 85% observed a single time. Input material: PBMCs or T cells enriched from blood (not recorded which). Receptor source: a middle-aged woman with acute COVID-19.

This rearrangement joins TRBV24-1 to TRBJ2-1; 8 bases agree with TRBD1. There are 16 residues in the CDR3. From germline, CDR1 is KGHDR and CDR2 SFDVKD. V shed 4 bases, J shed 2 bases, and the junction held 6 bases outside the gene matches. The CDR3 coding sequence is TGTGCCACCAGTGAACCTGACAGGGGCCCCTACAATGAGCAGTTCTTC. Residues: CATSEPDRGPYNEQFF.

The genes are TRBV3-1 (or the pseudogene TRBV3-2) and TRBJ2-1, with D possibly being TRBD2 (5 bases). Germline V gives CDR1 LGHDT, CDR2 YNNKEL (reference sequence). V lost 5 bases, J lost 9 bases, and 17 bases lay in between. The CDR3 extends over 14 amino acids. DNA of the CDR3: TGTGCCAGCAGCAAAAACCCTGGGAGTGGTGAGCAGTTCTTC. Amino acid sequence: CASSKNPGSGEQFF.

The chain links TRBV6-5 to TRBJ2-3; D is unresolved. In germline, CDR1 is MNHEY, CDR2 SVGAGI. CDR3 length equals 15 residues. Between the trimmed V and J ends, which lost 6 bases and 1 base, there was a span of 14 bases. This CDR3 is CASRRPGGGTDTQYF. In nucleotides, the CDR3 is TGTGCCAGCAGACGCCCCGGCGGAGGCACAGATACGCAGTATTTT.

The CDR3: CSAGRGTEAFF. The CDR3 DNA reads as TGCAGTGCTGGAAGAGGTACTGAAGCTTTCTTT. The rearrangement links TRBV20-1 to TRBJ1-1; D is undetermined. The CDR3 loop spans 11 amino acids. Trimming took 5 bases from V and 5 from J, leaving 9 bases between them. CDR1 is DFQATT and CDR2 is SNEGSKA in the germline V gene (reference sequence).

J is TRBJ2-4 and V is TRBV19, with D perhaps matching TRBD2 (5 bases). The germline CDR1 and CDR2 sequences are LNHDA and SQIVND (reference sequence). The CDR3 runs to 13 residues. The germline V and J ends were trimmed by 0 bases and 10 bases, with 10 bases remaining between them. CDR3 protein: CASSIDSGGIQYF. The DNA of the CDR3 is TGTGCCAGTAGTATAGATAGTGGCGGGATTCAGTACTTC.

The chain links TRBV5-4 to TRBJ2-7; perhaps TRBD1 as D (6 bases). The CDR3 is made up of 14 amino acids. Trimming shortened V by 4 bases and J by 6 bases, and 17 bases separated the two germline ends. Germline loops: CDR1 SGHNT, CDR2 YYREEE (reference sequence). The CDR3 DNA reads TGTGCCAGCAGCCCCGGGACACTCTCTTCCGAGCAGTACTTC. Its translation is CASSPGTLSSEQYF.

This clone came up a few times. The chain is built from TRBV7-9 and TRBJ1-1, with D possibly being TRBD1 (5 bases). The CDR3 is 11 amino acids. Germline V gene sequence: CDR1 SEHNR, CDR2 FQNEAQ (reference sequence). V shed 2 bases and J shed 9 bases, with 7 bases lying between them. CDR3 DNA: TGTGCCAGCAGCTTACAGGGAAAAGCTTTCTTT. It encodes CASSLQGKAFF.

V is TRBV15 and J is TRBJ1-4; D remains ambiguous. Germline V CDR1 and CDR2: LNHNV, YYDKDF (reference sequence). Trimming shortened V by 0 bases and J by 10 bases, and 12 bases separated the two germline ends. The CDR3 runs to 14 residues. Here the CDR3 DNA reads TGTGCCACCAGCAGAGATCTGAGGGAGAGAAAACTGTTTTTT. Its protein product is CATSRDLRERKLFF.

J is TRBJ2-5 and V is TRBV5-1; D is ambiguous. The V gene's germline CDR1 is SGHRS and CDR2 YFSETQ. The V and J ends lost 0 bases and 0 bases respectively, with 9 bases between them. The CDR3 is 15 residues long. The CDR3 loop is CASSLVAGHQETQYF. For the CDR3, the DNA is TGCGCCAGCAGCTTGGTGGCAGGTCACCAAGAGACCCAGTACTTC.

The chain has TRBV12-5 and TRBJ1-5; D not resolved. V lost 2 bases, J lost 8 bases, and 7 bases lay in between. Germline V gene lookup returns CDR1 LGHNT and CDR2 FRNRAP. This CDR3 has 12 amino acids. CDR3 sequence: CASGLREEPQHF. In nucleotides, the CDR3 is TGTGCTAGTGGTTTGCGCGAGGAGCCCCAGCATTTT.

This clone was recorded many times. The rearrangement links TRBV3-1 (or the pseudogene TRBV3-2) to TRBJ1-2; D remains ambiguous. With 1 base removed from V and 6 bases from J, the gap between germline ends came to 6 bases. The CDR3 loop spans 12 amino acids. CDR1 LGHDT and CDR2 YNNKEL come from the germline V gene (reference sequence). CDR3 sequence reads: CASSQVQNGYTF. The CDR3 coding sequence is TGTGCCAGCAGCCAAGTCCAGAATGGCTACACCTTC.

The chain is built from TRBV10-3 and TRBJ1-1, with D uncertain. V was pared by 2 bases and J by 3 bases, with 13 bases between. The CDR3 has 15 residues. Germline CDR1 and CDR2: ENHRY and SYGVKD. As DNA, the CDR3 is TGTGCCATCAGTGAGCGGTCATCTGGGCACACTGAAGCTTTCTTT. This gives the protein CAISERSSGHTEAFF.

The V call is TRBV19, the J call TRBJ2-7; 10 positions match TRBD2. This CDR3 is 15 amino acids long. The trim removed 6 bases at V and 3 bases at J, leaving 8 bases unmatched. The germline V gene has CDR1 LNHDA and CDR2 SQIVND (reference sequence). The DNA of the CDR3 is TGTGCCAGTAGCGATGGACTAGCGGATTACTACGAGCAGTACTTC. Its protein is CASSDGLADYYEQYF.

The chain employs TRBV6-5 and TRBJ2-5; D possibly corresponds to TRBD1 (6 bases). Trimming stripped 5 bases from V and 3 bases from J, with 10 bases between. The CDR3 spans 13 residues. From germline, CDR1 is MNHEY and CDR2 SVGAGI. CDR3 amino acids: CASSQWDKETQYF. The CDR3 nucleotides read TGTGCCAGCAGTCAATGGGACAAAGAGACCCAGTACTTC.

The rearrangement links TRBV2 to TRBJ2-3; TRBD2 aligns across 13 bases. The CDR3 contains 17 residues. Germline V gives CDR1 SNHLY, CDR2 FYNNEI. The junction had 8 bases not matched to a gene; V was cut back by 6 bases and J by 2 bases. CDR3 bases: TGTGCCAGCAGCGCAACTACTAGCGGGAGGGCCACAGATACGCAGTATTTT. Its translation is CASSATTSGRATDTQYF. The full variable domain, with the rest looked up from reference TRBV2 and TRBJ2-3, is EPEVTQTPSHQVTQMGQEVILRCVPISNHLYFYWYRQILGQKVEFLVSFYNNEISEKSEIFDDQFSVERPDGSNFTLKIRSTKLEDSAMYFCASSATTSGRATDTQYFGPGTRLTVL.

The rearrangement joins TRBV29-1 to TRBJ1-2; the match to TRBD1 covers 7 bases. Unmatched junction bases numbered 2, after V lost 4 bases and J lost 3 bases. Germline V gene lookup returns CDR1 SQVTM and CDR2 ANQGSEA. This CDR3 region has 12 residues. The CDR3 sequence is CSVVGTDYGYTF. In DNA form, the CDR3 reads TGCAGCGTTGTTGGGACAGACTATGGCTACACCTTC.

The CDR3 protein is CASSLTREVDEQYF. In nucleotides, the CDR3 is TGCGCCAGCAGCTTGACACGGGAGGTCGACGAGCAGTACTTC. The chain joins TRBV5-1 to TRBJ2-7; 7 positions match TRBD2. The J segment lost 5 bases and the V segment lost 1 base, leaving 6 bases of the junction unmatched. CDR3 length equals 14 residues. Germline V gives CDR1 SGHRS, CDR2 YFSETQ. Variable domain in full (rest from reference TRBV5-1 and TRBJ2-7): KAGVTQTPRYLIKTRGQQVTLSCSPISGHRSVSWYQQTPGQGLQFLFEYFSETQRNKGNFPGRFSGRQFSNSRSEMNVSTLELGDSALYLCASSLTREVDEQYFGPGTRLTVT.

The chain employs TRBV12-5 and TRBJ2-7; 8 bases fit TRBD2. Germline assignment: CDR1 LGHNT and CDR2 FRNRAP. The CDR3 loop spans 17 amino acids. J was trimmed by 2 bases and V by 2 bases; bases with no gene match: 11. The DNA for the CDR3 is TGTGCTAGTGGTTTGTACCCTCAGCTCGGGAGGGCCTACGAGCAGTACTTC. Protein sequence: CASGLYPQLGRAYEQYF.

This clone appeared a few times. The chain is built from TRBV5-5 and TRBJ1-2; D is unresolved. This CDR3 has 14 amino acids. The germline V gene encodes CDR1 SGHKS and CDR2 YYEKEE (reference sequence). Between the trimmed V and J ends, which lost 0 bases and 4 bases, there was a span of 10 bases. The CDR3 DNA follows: TGTGCCAGCAGCTTGGTTGCAGAACCCTATGGCTACACCTTC. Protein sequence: CASSLVAEPYGYTF.

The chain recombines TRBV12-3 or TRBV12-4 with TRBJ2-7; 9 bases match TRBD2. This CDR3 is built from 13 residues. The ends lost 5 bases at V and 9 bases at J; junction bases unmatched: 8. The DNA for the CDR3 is TGTGCCAGCAGTCAACCGGGACTAGCTTTGCAGTACTTC. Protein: CASSQPGLALQYF.

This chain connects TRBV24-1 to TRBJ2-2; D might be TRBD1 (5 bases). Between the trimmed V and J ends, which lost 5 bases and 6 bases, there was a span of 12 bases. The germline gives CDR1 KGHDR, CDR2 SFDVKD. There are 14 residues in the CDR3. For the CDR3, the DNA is TGTGCCACCAGTGTTTCAGGGTCGGCCGGGGAGCTGTTTTTT. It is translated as CATSVSGSAGELFF.

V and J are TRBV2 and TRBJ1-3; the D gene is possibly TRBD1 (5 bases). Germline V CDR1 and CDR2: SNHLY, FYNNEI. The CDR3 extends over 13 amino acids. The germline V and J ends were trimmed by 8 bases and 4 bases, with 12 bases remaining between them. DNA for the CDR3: TGTGCCAGCTTCAGGGATTCGGGAAACACCATATATTTT. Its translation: CASFRDSGNTIYF.

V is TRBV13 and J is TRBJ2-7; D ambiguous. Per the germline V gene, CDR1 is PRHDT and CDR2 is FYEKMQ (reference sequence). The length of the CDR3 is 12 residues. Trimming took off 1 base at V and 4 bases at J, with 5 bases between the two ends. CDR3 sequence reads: CASSLAGYEQYF. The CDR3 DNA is TGTGCCAGCAGCTTAGCCGGGTACGAGCAGTACTTC.

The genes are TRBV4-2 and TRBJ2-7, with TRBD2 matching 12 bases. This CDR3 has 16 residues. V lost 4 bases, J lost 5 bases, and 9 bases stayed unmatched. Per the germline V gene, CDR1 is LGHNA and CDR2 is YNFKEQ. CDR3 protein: CASSLLGLAGNDEQYF. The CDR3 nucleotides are TGTGCCAGCAGCCTTCTTGGACTAGCGGGAAACGACGAGCAGTACTTC.

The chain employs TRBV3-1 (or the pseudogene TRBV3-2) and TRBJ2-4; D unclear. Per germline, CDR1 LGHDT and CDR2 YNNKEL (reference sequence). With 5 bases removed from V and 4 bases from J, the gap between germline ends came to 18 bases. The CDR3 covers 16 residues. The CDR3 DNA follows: TGTGCCAGCAGCGCGAGAAGTCCCCAAAGAAAAAACATTCAGTACTTC. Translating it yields CASSARSPQRKNIQYF.